One and the same sample provided the 9 T cell receptor beta chains below, sequenced in a study of T cell clonality in common variable immunodeficiency. Sequencing used immunoSEQ multiplex PCR; TCRdb keeps in-frame clones, though not all of them. The specimen has around 39,000 clones, none found just once. Sequencing input: peripheral blood mononuclear cells. The source of these receptors is a person aged 18-69 years in good health.

This clone has at least ten counts. The CDR3 is cut off 3 residues early in the read; its end comes from the germline J gene. The chain recombines TRBV20-1 with TRBJ2-7; D may be TRBD1 (5 bases). CDR1 is DFQATT and CDR2 is SNEGSKA in the germline V gene (reference sequence). This CDR3 comprises 15 residues. Trimming removed 6 bases from V and 3 bases from J, with 21 bases in between. The sequenced part of the CDR3 DNA is TGCAGTGCCACCGACTCCTCACAGGTTTTCTACGAG. Translating it yields CSATDSSQVFYE. The entire CDR3 protein reads CSATDSSQVFYEQYF.

Worth noting for this clone: Read coverage stops 3 residues before the CDR3 terminus; the germline J gene supplies the remainder. The chain combines TRBV18 with TRBJ1-5, with D possibly matching TRBD1 (6 bases). CDR3 length: 14 residues. The germline CDR1 and CDR2 sequences are KGHSH and LQKENI. V was clipped by 5 bases and J by 3 bases, with 11 bases between them. The sequenced CDR3 bases are TGTGCCAGCTCAAGACAGGTCCACAATCAGCCC. Protein: CASSRQVHNQP. The entire CDR3 sequence reads CASSRQVHNQPQHF.

This clone appeared many times. The read ends 3 residues early relative to the CDR3; the germline J gene fills the gap. The V call is TRBV2, the J call TRBJ1-5, with 7 bases that match TRBD1. J lost 5 bases, V lost 4 bases, and 11 bases had no gene match. Germline CDR1 SNHLY, CDR2 FYNNEI. The CDR3 is 16 amino acids. CDR3 bases read: TGTGCCAGCAGTGTAGGGTTGCGCAGGGGGTATCAGCCC. This encodes CASSVGLRRGYQP. The whole CDR3 sequence is CASSVGLRRGYQPQHF.

This clone was seen repeatedly, ten times or more. Coverage ceases 3 residues before the CDR3 finishes, and the germline J gene fills in the end. The chain employs TRBV19 and TRBJ1-3; 10 nucleotides align to TRBD1. The CDR3 contains 15 residues. The V gene end was trimmed by 7 bases and the J gene end by 4 bases; junction bases not matched to a gene: 7. Germline-derived CDR1 and CDR2 are LNHDA and SQIVND (reference sequence). CDR3 in amino acids: CASTYRTGGGNTIYF. CDR3 DNA, as far as it was read: TGTGCCAGTACCTACCGGACAGGGGGAGGAAACACC.

This clone was found many times. The CDR3 end lies 3 residues beyond the end of the read and is filled in from the germline J gene. V is TRBV5-1 and J is TRBJ1-1, with TRBD1 matching 10 bases. The CDR3 extends over 15 amino acids. The germline gives CDR1 SGHRS, CDR2 YFSETQ. J gave up 3 bases and V 3 bases, and 5 bases lay outside the gene matches. The CDR3 loop reads CASSSDRGLHTEAFF. Incomplete CDR3 DNA: TGCGCCAGCAGCTCCGACAGGGGGCTGCACACTGAA.

There are many counts of this clone. The observed sequence ends 3 residues before the CDR3 terminus, with the missing tail filled in from the germline J gene. The genes are TRBV24-1 and TRBJ2-1, with TRBD2 matching over 7 bases. The CDR3 sequence is 13 residues long. Germline assignment: CDR1 KGHDR and CDR2 SFDVKD. V lost 6 bases to trimming and J lost 9 bases; unmatched junction nucleotides: 7. CDR3: CATSLASGVEQFF. Incomplete CDR3 DNA: TGTGCCACCAGTCTGGCTAGCGGAGTTGAG.

The sample holds many counts of this clone. The CDR3 extends 3 residues past the end of the read, so its final part is completed from the germline J gene. This rearrangement joins TRBV7-9 to TRBJ1-4, with D perhaps TRBD1 (5 bases). Per the germline V gene, CDR1 is SEHNR and CDR2 is FQNEAQ (reference sequence). The CDR3 covers 15 residues. V shed 5 bases and J shed 1 base, with 11 bases lying between them. The sequenced CDR3 bases are TGTGCCAGCAGCCCCTTGGGGCGAACTAATGAAAAA. It translates to CASSPLGRTNEK. Given in full, the CDR3 is CASSPLGRTNEKLFF.

This clone has ten or more counts. The chain's CDR3 is CASRGQGSYEQYF. Incomplete CDR3 DNA: TGTGCCAGCAGGGGACAGGGCTCCTACGAG. The J gene is TRBJ2-7, the V gene TRBV2, with TRBD1 matching over 9 bases. The CDR3 is cut off 3 residues early in the read; its end comes from the germline J gene. Trimming cost V 6 bases and J 0 bases; bases outside gene matches: 0. The germline V gene has CDR1 SNHLY and CDR2 FYNNEI. The CDR3 runs to 13 residues. Filled out from reference TRBV2 and TRBJ2-7, the complete variable domain reads EPEVTQTPSHQVTQMGQEVILRCVPISNHLYFYWYRQILGQKVEFLVSFYNNEISEKSEIFDDQFSVERPDGSNFTLKIRSTKLEDSAMYFCASRGQGSYEQYFGPGTRLTVT.

This clone was counted ten times or more. The read ends 3 residues shy of where the CDR3 ends; the end is completed using the germline J gene. The chain carries TRBV7-9 and TRBJ1-1; 7 nucleotides align to TRBD1. From germline, CDR1 is SEHNR and CDR2 FQNEAQ (reference sequence). V trimming: 5 bases; J trimming: 7 bases; junction bases outside the gene matches: 4. CDR3 length equals 12 residues. Incomplete CDR3 DNA: TGTGCCAGCAGCCCCCAGGGGGGTGAA. Translating gives CASSPQGGE. In full, the CDR3 is CASSPQGGEAFF.